This T cell receptor beta chain was identified during a study of T cells after yellow fever vaccination. Study details: Where fractions had low cell numbers, libraries were prepared from them with the SMART-Seq v4 Ultra Low Input RNA kit. Study-wide results and limits: The secondary response was weaker, and its peak arrived faster, on day 5 versus 15. There was a possibility that FACS-sorted repertoires contained abundant clonotypes contaminating from the bulk population.

Synthesis of TCR cDNA relied on 5'RACE template switching, which attached a universal primer site and UMIs. TCRdb passed the 5' RACE reads through MiXCR, listing each CDR3 protein once. The sample includes 100,000 to 150,000 distinct CDR3 sequences, roughly 15% of them seen just once. This clonotype was picked up many times. What it binds is unknown. Germline V gene sequence: CDR1 LGHNA, CDR2 YNFKEQ. This CDR3 has 12 amino acids. Trimming stripped 7 bases from V and 6 bases from J, with 12 bases between. The sequencing used CD8+ T cells sorted from PBMCs, collected 5 days after the yellow fever booster vaccination. This clonotype was obtained from a man in his late teens or twenties who received the YFV17D yellow fever vaccine. The rearrangement joins TRBV4-2 to TRBJ1-1, with D maybe TRBD1 (5 bases). The CDR3 coding sequence is TGTGCCAGCACCGACTGGGGGGCTGAAGCTTTCTTT. It is translated as CASTDWGAEAFF.